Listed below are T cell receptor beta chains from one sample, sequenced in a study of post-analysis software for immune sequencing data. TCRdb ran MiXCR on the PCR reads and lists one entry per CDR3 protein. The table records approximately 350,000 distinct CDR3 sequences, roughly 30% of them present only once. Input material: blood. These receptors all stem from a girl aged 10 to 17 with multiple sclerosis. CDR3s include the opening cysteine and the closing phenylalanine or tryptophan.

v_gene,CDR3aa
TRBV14,CASSARGQASYNEQFF
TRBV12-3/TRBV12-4,CASSPGDTNNQPQHF
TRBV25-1,CASSEYQGAKNIQYF
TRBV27,CASSFGQGRSYNEQYF
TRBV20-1,CSARTPSSYEQYF
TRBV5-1,CASSLAGQDQPQHF
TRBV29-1,CSFDSETQYF
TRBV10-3,CAISEETPNSPLHF
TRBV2,CASRRTGGPYEQYF
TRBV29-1,CSVPANQGTYNEQFF
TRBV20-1,CSARPRGARETQYF
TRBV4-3,CASSQDRLDRSSYEQYF
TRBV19,CASSINPPRDRDEKLFF
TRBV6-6,CASSYGDLNQPQHF
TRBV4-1,CASSQVGASNYEQYF
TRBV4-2,CASSQDKRSSYEQYF
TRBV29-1,CSVEDRYILGTDTQYF
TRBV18,CASSPKIGATYNEQFF
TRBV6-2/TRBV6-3,CASRKDYNTGELFF
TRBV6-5,CASSYSGGTEKLFF
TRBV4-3,CASSPSRDRAGANVLTF
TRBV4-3,CASSQDYKRNSPLHF
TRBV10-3,CAISESEQVNTEAFF
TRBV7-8,CASSLRGGLRGTDTQYF
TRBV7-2,CASSRGEGVSNIQYF
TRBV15,CATSYHFGNQETQYF